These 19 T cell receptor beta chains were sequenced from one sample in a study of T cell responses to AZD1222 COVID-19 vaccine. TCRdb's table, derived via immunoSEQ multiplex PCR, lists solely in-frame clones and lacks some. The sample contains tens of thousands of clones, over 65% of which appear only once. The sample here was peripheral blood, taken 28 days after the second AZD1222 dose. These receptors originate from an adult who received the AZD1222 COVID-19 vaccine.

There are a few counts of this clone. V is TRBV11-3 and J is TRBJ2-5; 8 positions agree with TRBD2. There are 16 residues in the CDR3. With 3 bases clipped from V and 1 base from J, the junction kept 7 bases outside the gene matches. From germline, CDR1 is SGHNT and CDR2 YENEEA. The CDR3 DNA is TGTGCCAGCAGCTTCCCGGTGGCGGGGGGCCAAGAGACCCAGTACTTC. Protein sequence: CASSFPVAGGQETQYF.

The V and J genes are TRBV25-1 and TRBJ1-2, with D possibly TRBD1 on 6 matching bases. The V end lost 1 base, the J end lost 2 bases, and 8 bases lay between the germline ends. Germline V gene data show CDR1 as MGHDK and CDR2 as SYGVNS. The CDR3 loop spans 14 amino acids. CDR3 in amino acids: CASSEWGQNYGYTF. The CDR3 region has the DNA TGTGCCAGCAGTGAATGGGGGCAGAACTATGGCTACACCTTC.

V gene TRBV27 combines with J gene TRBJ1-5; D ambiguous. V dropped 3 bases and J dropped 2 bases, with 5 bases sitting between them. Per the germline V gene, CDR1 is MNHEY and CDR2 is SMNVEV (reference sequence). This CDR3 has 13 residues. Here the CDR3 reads CASSLSGNQPQHF. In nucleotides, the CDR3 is TGTGCCAGCAGTTTGTCTGGCAATCAGCCCCAGCATTTT.

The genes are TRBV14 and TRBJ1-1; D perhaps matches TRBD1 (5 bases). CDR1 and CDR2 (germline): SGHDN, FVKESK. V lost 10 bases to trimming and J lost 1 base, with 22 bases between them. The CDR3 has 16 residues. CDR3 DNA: TGTGCCAATCCCTACGGTCAGGGAGGGAGGAACACTGAAGCTTTCTTT. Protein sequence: CANPYGQGGRNTEAFF.

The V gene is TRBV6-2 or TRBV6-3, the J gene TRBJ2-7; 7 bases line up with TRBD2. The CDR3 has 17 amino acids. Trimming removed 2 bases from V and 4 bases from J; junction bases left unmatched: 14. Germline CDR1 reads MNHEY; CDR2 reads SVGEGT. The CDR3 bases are TGTGCCAGCAGTTACCCGAGCCCAGCGGGAACGATATACGAGCAGTACTTC. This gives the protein CASSYPSPAGTIYEQYF.

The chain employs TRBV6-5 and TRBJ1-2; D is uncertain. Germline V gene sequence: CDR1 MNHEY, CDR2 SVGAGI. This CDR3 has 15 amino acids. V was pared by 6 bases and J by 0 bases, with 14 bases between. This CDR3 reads CASRTSQAPNYGYTF. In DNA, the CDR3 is TGTGCCAGCAGGACTTCCCAGGCGCCTAACTATGGCTACACCTTC.

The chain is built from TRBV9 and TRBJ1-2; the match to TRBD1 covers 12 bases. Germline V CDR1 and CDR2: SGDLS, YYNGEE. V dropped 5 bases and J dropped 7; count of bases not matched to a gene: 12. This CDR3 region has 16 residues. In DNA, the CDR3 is TGTGCCAGCAGAATGGGACAGGGGGCGCCGTCAGGTGGCTACACCTTC. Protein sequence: CASRMGQGAPSGGYTF. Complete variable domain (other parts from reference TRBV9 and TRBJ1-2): DSGVTQTPKHLITATGQRVTLRCSPRSGDLSVYWYQQSLDQGLQFLIQYYNGEERAKGNILERFSAQQFPDLHSELNLSSLELGDSALYFCASRMGQGAPSGGYTFGSGTRLTVV.

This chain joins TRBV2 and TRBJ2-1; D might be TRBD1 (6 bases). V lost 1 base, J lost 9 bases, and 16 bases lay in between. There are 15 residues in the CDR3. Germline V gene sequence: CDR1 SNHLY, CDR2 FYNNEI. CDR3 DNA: TGTGCCAGCAGTGAAGAGACAGGCCGTCGGAGTGAGCAGTTCTTC. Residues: CASSEETGRRSEQFF.

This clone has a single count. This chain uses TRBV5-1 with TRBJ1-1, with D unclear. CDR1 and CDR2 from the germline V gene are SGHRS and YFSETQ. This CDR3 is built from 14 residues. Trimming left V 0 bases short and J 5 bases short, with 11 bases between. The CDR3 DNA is TGCGCCAGCAGCTTGGAATTGGAAGGGACTGAAGCTTTCTTT. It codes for CASSLELEGTEAFF.

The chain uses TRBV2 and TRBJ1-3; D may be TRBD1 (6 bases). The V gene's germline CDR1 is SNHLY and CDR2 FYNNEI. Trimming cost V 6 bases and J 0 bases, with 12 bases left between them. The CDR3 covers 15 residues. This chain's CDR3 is CASRDDRISGNTIYF. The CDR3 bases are TGTGCCAGCAGAGATGACAGGATCTCTGGAAACACCATATATTTT.

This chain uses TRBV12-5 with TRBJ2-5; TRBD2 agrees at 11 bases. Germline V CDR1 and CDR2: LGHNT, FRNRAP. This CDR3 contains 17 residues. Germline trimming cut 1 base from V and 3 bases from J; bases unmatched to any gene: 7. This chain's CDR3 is CASGLGASGGPEETQYF. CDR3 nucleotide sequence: TGTGCTAGTGGTTTGGGGGCTAGCGGGGGGCCCGAAGAGACCCAGTACTTC.

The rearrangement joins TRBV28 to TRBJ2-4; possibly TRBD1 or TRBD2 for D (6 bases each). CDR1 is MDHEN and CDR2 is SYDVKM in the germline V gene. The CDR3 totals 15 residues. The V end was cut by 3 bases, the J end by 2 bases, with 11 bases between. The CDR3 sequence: CASSFSGATKNIQYF. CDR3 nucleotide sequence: TGTGCCAGCAGTTTTTCGGGGGCGACCAAAAACATTCAGTACTTC.

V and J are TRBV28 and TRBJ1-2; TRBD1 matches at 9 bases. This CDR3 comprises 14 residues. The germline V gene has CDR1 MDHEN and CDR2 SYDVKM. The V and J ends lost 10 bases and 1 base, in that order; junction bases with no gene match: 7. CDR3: CATTTGGLNYGYTF. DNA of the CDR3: TGTGCCACCACGACAGGGGGTCTTAACTATGGCTACACCTTC.

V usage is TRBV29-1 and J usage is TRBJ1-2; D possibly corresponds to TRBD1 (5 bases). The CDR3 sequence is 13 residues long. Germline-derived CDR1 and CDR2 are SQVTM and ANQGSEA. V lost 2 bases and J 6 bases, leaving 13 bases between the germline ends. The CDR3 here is CSVEPFGGHGYTF. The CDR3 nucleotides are TGCAGCGTTGAACCTTTCGGGGGTCATGGCTACACCTTC.

The CDR3, as DNA: TGTGCCAGCAGTAATAGACAGGCGCAAGAGACCCAGTACTTC. Translated, it gives CASSNRQAQETQYF. The chain couples TRBV2 to TRBJ2-5; weak D call: TRBD1 (6 bases). Looked up from germline, CDR1 is SNHLY and CDR2 is FYNNEI. The CDR3 contains 14 residues. The ends were cut back, 5 bases at V and 2 bases at J, with 12 bases in the middle.

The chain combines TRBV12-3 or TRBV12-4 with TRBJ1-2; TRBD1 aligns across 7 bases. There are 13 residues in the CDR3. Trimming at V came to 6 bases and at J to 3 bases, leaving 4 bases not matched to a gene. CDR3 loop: CASRGDRDYGYTF. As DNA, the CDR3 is TGTGCCAGCAGGGGGGACAGAGACTATGGCTACACCTTC.

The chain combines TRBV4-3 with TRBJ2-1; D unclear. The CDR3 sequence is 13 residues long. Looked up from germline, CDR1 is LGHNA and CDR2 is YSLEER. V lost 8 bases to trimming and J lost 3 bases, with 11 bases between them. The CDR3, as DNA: TGCGCCAGCGCATCGGATTTCTACAATGAGCAGTTCTTC. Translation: CASASDFYNEQFF.

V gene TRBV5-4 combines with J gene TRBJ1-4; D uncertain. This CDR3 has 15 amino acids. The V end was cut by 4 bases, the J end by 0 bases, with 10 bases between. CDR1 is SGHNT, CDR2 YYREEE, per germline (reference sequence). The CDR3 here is CASSAINATNEKLFF. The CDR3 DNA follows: TGTGCCAGCAGCGCCATAAACGCAACTAATGAAAAACTGTTTTTT.

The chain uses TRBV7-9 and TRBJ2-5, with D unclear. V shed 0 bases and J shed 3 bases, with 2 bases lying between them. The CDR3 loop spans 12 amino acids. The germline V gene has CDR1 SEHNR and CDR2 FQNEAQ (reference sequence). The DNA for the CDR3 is TGTGCCAGCAGCTTAGCGGAAGAGACCCAGTACTTC. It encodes CASSLAEETQYF.